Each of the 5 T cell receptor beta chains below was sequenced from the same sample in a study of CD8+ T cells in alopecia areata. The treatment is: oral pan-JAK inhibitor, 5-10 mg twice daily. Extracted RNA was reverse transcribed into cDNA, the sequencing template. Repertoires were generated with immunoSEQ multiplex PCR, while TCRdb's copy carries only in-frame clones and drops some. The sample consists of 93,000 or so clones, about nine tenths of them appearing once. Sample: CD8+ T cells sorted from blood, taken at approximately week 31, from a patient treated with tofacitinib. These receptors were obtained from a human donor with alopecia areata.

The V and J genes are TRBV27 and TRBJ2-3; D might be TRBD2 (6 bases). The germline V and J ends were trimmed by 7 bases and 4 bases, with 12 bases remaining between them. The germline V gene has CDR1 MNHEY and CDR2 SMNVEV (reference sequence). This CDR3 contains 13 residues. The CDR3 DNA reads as TGTGCCAGCAAGGGGCGCGGGGCAGATACGCAGTATTTT. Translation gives CASKGRGADTQYF.

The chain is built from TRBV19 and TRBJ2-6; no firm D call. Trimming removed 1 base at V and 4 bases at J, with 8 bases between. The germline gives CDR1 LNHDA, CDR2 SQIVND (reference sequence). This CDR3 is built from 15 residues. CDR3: CASSIATAGANVLTF. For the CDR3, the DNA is TGTGCCAGTAGTATAGCTACAGCCGGGGCCAACGTCCTGACTTTC. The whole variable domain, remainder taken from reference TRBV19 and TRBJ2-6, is DGGITQSPKYLFRKEGQNVTLSCEQNLNHDAMYWYRQDPGQGLRLIYYSQIVNDFQKGDIAEGYSVSREKKESFPLTVTSAQKNPTAFYLCASSIATAGANVLTFGAGSRLTVL.

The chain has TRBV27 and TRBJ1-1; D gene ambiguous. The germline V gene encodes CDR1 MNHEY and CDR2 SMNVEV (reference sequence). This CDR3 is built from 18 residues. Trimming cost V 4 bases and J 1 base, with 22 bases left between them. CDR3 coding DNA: TGTGCCAGCAGTTCCCCGCCGACTGGTCGAGCGGGGAACACTGAAGCTTTCTTT. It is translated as CASSSPPTGRAGNTEAFF.

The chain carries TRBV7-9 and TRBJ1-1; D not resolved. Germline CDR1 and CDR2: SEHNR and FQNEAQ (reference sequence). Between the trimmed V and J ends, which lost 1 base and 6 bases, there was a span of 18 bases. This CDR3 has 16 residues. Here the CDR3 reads CASSLGYSESISEAFF. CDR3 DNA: TGTGCCAGCAGCTTAGGGTATTCAGAATCCATATCTGAAGCTTTCTTT.

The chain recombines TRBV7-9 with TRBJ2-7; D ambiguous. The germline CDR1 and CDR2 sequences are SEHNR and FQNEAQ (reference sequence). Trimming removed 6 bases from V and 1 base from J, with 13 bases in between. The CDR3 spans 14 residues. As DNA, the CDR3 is TGTGCCAGCAGGCCACCCGACGGATCCTACGAGCAGTACTTC. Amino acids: CASRPPDGSYEQYF.